Below are 15 T cell receptor beta chains sequenced from a single sample in a study of blood T cells in healthy people across ages. Combining a sample-barcoded 5' primer with a J-beta primer mix, a second PCR ran for roughly 7 to 12 cycles. Using its own MiXCR run on the 5' RACE reads, TCRdb lists one record per CDR3 protein. The data show nearly 1 million distinct CDR3 sequences, roughly 51% seen once. Source material: blood. These receptors were taken from a woman aged 55-70 years in good health.

This chain links TRBV6-5 with TRBJ2-1, with 12 bases identical to TRBD2. The DNA end lines up better with TRBJ2-7; the J call may be wrong. The length of the CDR3 is 15 residues. Germline values: CDR1 MNHEY, CDR2 SVGAGI. The CDR3 sequence is CASSYGTSGPNEQYF. CDR3 nucleotides: TGTGCCAGCAGTTATGGGACTAGCGGGCCTAATGAGCAGTACTTC.

This clonotype was detected only a few times. The genes are TRBV27 and TRBJ2-6, with a possible D match to TRBD2 (6 bases). This CDR3 has 18 residues. Germline V CDR1 and CDR2: MNHEY, SMNVEV (reference sequence). The V end was cut by 3 bases, the J end by 0 bases, with 15 bases between. CDR3 sequence (DNA): TGTGCCAGCAGTTTTTCTGCCGGGAGTGACTCTGGGGCCAACGTCCTGACTTTC. Protein product: CASSFSAGSDSGANVLTF.

In this sample, this clonotype turned up a few times. In nucleotides, the CDR3 is TGTGCCAGCAGTTTCCCCGACCAGGGGTCGCGTAGGGGCTACACCTTC. This sequence encodes CASSFPDQGSRRGYTF. The chain carries TRBV28 and TRBJ1-2, with a tentative D call TRBD1 (6 bases). The CDR3 has 16 residues. CDR1 and CDR2 from the germline V gene are MDHEN and SYDVKM. The V and J ends lost 3 bases and 8 bases respectively, with 22 bases between them.

This sequence joins TRBV5-8 and TRBJ2-1; 9 bases match TRBD1. The CDR3 contains 17 residues. CDR1 SGHTS and CDR2 YDEGEE come from the germline V gene. The V segment lost 4 bases and the J segment 7 bases; nucleotides outside the gene matches: 15. CDR3 nucleotide sequence: TGTGCCAGCAGCCGATTCGGGGGACAGGGTAGCGAGAATGAGCAGTTCTTC. It yields the protein CASSRFGGQGSENEQFF.

As DNA, the CDR3 is TGTGCCAGCAGCCCAAAACAGGGTGTTGGGGCCAAAAACATTCAGTACTTC. Its protein product is CASSPKQGVGAKNIQYF. The chain combines TRBV7-9 with TRBJ2-4, with a possible D match to TRBD1 (6 bases). The CDR3 has 17 amino acids. V lost 5 bases and J 1 base, leaving 18 bases between the germline ends. Germline CDR1 is SEHNR and CDR2 is FQNEAQ (reference sequence). The variable domain in full, with the rest retrieved from reference TRBV7-9 and TRBJ2-4, is DTGVSQNPRHKITKRGQNVTFRCDPISEHNRLYWYRQTLGQGPEFLTYFQNEAQLEKSRLLSDRFSAERPKGSFSTLEIQRTEQGDSAMYLCASSPKQGVGAKNIQYFGAGTRLSVL.

V gene TRBV15 combines with J gene TRBJ2-5, with D maybe TRBD2 (6 bases). Trimming pared 9 bases from V and 4 bases from J, leaving 21 bases between. This CDR3 has 15 residues. Germline loops: CDR1 LNHNV, CDR2 YYDKDF (reference sequence). The CDR3, as DNA: TGTGCCACTTTAACTAAGGAGGGTGCCTTAGAGACCCAGTACTTC. The encoded protein is CATLTKEGALETQYF.

A few counts support this clonotype. The chain carries TRBV7-9 and TRBJ1-2; weak D call: TRBD1 (5 bases). From germline, CDR1 is SEHNR and CDR2 FQNEAQ (reference sequence). Trimming removed 0 bases at V and 4 bases at J, with 18 bases between. The CDR3 covers 17 residues. The CDR3 reads CASSLAQKTVLRYGYTF. Written as DNA, the CDR3 is TGTGCCAGCAGCTTAGCCCAAAAGACAGTCCTCCGCTATGGCTACACCTTC.

This clonotype was detected a few times. The chain carries TRBV25-1 and TRBJ1-2; no clear D. In germline, CDR1 is MGHDK, CDR2 SYGVNS. Trimming took 1 base from V and 0 from J, leaving 9 bases between them. The length of the CDR3 is 15 residues. CDR3 sequence (DNA): TGTGCCAGCAGTGAATGGAGGGAGGCTAACTATGGCTACACCTTC. This translates into CASSEWREANYGYTF.

Only a few counts were recorded for this clonotype. CDR3 in amino acids: CASSTVTYEQYF. The CDR3 coding sequence is TGTGCCAGCAGTACAGTGACCTACGAGCAGTACTTC. This chain uses TRBV2 with TRBJ2-7; D uncertain. Trimming stripped 5 bases from V and 2 bases from J, with 7 bases between. Germline values: CDR1 SNHLY, CDR2 FYNNEI. CDR3 length: 12 residues. Supplemented by reference TRBV2 and TRBJ2-7, the full variable domain reads EPEVTQTPSHQVTQMGQEVILRCVPISNHLYFYWYRQILGQKVEFLVSFYNNEISEKSEIFDDQFSVERPDGSNFTLKIRSTKLEDSAMYFCASSTVTYEQYFGPGTRLTVT.

A remark on this clonotype: This may stem from a read error, because a much larger clone lies one nucleotide away. The J gene is TRBJ2-1, the V gene TRBV5-1; D perhaps matches TRBD2 (5 bases). This CDR3 is built from 14 residues. The V gene's germline CDR1 is SGHRS and CDR2 YFSETQ. Trimming stripped 0 bases from V and 9 bases from J, with 13 bases between. The CDR3 DNA sequence: TGCGCCAGCAGCTTGGGCGCGTCCGAGGGTGAGCAGTTCTTC. It yields the protein CASSLGASEGEQFF. Variable domain in full (rest from reference TRBV5-1 and TRBJ2-1): KAGVTQTPRYLIKTRGQQVTLSCSPISGHRSVSWYQQTPGQGLQFLFEYFSETQRNKGNFPGRFSGRQFSNSRSEMNVSTLELGDSALYLCASSLGASEGEQFFGPGTRLTVL.

This clonotype was picked up one time. The genes are TRBV29-1 and TRBJ2-2, with D possibly matching TRBD1 (5 bases). V lost 5 bases and J lost 6, with 10 bases in between. The CDR3 has 12 amino acids. Germline loops: CDR1 SQVTM, CDR2 ANQGSEA. The CDR3 DNA sequence: TGCAGCGTTCCTCAGGGCCCCGGGGAGCTGTTTTTT. Amino acid sequence: CSVPQGPGELFF.

The V call is TRBV3-1, the J call TRBJ2-4; no reliable D call. The J call is uncertain, as TRBJ2-5 better fits the DNA end. CDR3 size: 15 residues. The V gene's germline CDR1 is LGHDT and CDR2 YNNKEL (reference sequence). CDR3 bases: TGTGCCAGCAGCCAAGGCAGCGCACCGTGGGAGACCCAGTACTTC. This sequence encodes CASSQGSAPWETQYF.

V and J are TRBV4-1 and TRBJ1-6, with a possible D match to TRBD1 (5 bases). V was trimmed by 2 bases and J by 3 bases, leaving 8 bases between them. The CDR3 runs to 15 residues. The germline V gene encodes CDR1 MGHRA and CDR2 YSYEKL. CDR3 DNA sequence: TGCGCCAGCAGCCAACTCGACAGCTATAATTCACCCCTCCACTTT. It yields the protein CASSQLDSYNSPLHF.

The chain uses TRBV10-3 and TRBJ1-6, with a tentative D call TRBD1 (6 bases). Between the trimmed V and J ends, which lost 3 bases and 5 bases, there was a span of 14 bases. The CDR3 sequence is 16 residues long. Germline V lookup: CDR1 ENHRY, CDR2 SYGVKD. CDR3 bases: TGTGCCATCAGTGAACAGGGTTATTATCATAATTCACCCCTCCACTTT. Amino acids: CAISEQGYYHNSPLHF.

V is TRBV29-1 and J is TRBJ1-1; 9 nucleotides line up with TRBD1. Trimming cost V 6 bases and J 0 bases; bases outside gene matches: 2. The CDR3 loop spans 13 amino acids. Germline V gene lookup returns CDR1 SQVTM and CDR2 ANQGSEA. The CDR3 region is CSVGTGLNTEAFF. The CDR3 DNA follows: TGCAGCGTCGGGACAGGGTTGAACACTGAAGCTTTCTTT.